Sequencing of this T cell receptor (beta chain) was carried out in a study of naive and memory T cell subsets. This clonotype was observed many times. The CDR3 contains 13 residues. The V end was cut by 3 bases, the J end by 7 bases, with 12 bases between. Treatment: skin biopsy from PPD injection site in Mantoux-positive individual. An oligonucleotide containing a UMI was ligated to the 3' end of TCR cDNA. Biopsied sites were PPD injections in people with a positive Mantoux test. Amplification of ligated cDNA took four PCR rounds with SP2 and nested alpha and beta constant primers. Alpha and beta constant region primers primed reverse transcription for blood and skin samples. A single record per CDR3 protein comes from TCRdb applying MiXCR to the UMI-ligation and nested PCR reads. The table includes over 11,000 distinct CDR3 sequences, more than 4% detected once.

The clonotype originates from an adult in good health. The specimen was skin, collected from a tuberculin skin test site. The chain employs TRBV12-3 or TRBV12-4 and TRBJ1-1, with D possibly being TRBD1 (5 bases). The CDR3 coding sequence is TGTGCCAGCAGTTTCGTCAGGGAGGGTGAAGCTTTCTTT. Its protein is CASSFVREGEAFF.